The 13 T cell receptor beta chains below were found in one sample sequenced in a study of CD8 T cells in ankylosing spondylitis. TCRdb reprocessed the 5' RACE reads with MiXCR, giving one entry per CDR3 protein. Among 250,000 to 400,000 distinct CDR3 sequences listed, around 10% were seen once. The sequencing sample was made of blood, either unsorted or a sorted T cell fraction (not recorded which). The receptors here all came from a female donor with ankylosing spondylitis or in good health (not recorded which).

Many counts were recorded for this clonotype. This chain links TRBV5-1 with TRBJ2-7; 10 bases align to TRBD1. The CDR3 covers 15 residues. Germline lookup yields CDR1 SGHRS and CDR2 YFSETQ. V gave up 4 bases and J gave up 2 bases; unmatched junction bases: 6. The CDR3 loop is CASSPDRGGTYEQYF. CDR3 sequence (DNA): TGCGCCAGCAGCCCGGACAGGGGGGGTACCTACGAGCAGTACTTC. Full variable domain (rest looked up from reference TRBV5-1 and TRBJ2-7): KAGVTQTPRYLIKTRGQQVTLSCSPISGHRSVSWYQQTPGQGLQFLFEYFSETQRNKGNFPGRFSGRQFSNSRSEMNVSTLELGDSALYLCASSPDRGGTYEQYFGPGTRLTVT.

This clonotype came up many times. J is TRBJ1-1 and V is TRBV7-9, with a weak D call TRBD1 (5 bases). The CDR3 length is 16 residues. Germline CDR1 is SEHNR and CDR2 is FQNEAQ (reference sequence). With 2 bases removed from V and 1 base from J, the gap between germline ends came to 14 bases. In nucleotides, the CDR3 is TGTGCCAGCAGCTTAACTTGGGGCTCCTCGAACACTGAAGCTTTCTTT. As protein: CASSLTWGSSNTEAFF.

This clonotype occurred many times. The chain links TRBV5-1 to TRBJ2-5; D might be TRBD1 (5 bases). Trimming shortened V by 0 bases and J by 2 bases, and 11 bases separated the two germline ends. The CDR3 has 15 residues. Germline CDR1 reads SGHRS; CDR2 reads YFSETQ. The CDR3 DNA reads TGCGCCAGCAGCTTGGTTGGGGCCCTTCAAGAGACCCAGTACTTC. It yields the protein CASSLVGALQETQYF.

The V gene is TRBV5-1, the J gene TRBJ1-4, with 7 bases lining up with TRBD1. With V trimmed by 2 bases and J by 3 bases, 1 base remained unmatched. CDR1 and CDR2 from the germline V gene are SGHRS and YFSETQ. This CDR3 region has 14 residues. Here the CDR3 DNA reads TGCGCCAGCAGCTTCCAGGGGGCTAATGAAAAACTGTTTTTT. Protein: CASSFQGANEKLFF.

This clonotype was observed a handful of times. This chain links TRBV7-9 with TRBJ2-7; perhaps TRBD2 as D (6 bases). The CDR3 contains 14 residues. Per the germline V gene, CDR1 is SEHNR and CDR2 is FQNEAQ (reference sequence). V shed 8 bases and J shed 0 bases, with 14 bases lying between them. The CDR3 coding sequence is TGTGCCAGCGTCTCCGCGGGGCCCTCCTACGAGCAGTACTTC. This sequence encodes CASVSAGPSYEQYF. The full variable domain, in which reference TRBV7-9 and TRBJ2-7 provide the parts outside the CDR3, is DTGVSQNPRHKITKRGQNVTFRCDPISEHNRLYWYRQTLGQGPEFLTYFQNEAQLEKSRLLSDRFSAERPKGSFSTLEIQRTEQGDSAMYLCASVSAGPSYEQYFGPGTRLTVT.

This chain joins TRBV5-4 and TRBJ1-5; a weak D match, TRBD1 (6 bases). The CDR3 has 13 amino acids. CDR1 is SGHNT and CDR2 is YYREEE in the germline V gene (reference sequence). Trimming cost V 0 bases and J 8 bases, with 9 bases left between them. Here the CDR3 reads CASSLAGGEPQHF. In nucleotides, the CDR3 is TGTGCCAGCAGCTTGGCCGGGGGCGAGCCCCAGCATTTT.

A word on this clonotype: A much larger clone is a single base away; this may be a read error. V gene TRBV3-1 combines with J gene TRBJ1-1; the D is unclear. From germline, CDR1 is LGHDT and CDR2 YNNKEL (reference sequence). The CDR3 has 15 residues. V shed 0 bases and J shed 0 bases, with 8 bases lying between them. The CDR3: CASSQEVSMNTEAFF. The CDR3, as DNA: TGTGCCAGCAGCCAAGAAGTATCGATGAACACTGAAGCTTTCTTT. Full variable domain (outside the CDR3, taken from reference TRBV3-1 and TRBJ1-1): DTAVSQTPKYLVTQMGNDKSIKCEQNLGHDTMYWYKQDSKKFLKIMFSYNNKELIINETVPNRFSPKSPDKAHLNLHINSLELGDSAVYFCASSQEVSMNTEAFFGQGTRLTVV.

This clonotype was counted ten times or more. The chain combines TRBV27 with TRBJ2-2; TRBD2 might be the D (5 bases). Germline V gene sequence: CDR1 MNHEY, CDR2 SMNVEV (reference sequence). V lost 3 bases and J 6 bases, leaving 14 bases between the germline ends. The CDR3 runs to 15 residues. Here the CDR3 DNA reads TGTGCCAGCAGTTTTTGGACTCAAGGCTCCGGGGAGCTGTTTTTT. Translated: CASSFWTQGSGELFF.

Written as DNA, the CDR3 is TGCGCCAGCAGCTTGCAGGGACAGGGCTTGAGCAATGAGCAGTTCTTC. It is translated as CASSLQGQGLSNEQFF. The V and J genes are TRBV5-1 and TRBJ2-1; 9 bases line up with TRBD1. Germline V gene sequence: CDR1 SGHRS, CDR2 YFSETQ. V shed 1 base and J 6 bases; nucleotides not matched to a gene: 8. The CDR3 runs to 16 residues.

This clonotype occurred many times. V usage is TRBV5-1 and J usage is TRBJ1-2; possible D gene TRBD1, 6 bases. The CDR3 is 16 residues long. Looked up from germline, CDR1 is SGHRS and CDR2 is YFSETQ. The germline V and J ends were trimmed by 3 bases and 4 bases, with 19 bases remaining between them. CDR3 in amino acids: CASSSLHRQDSYGYTF. In DNA form, the CDR3 reads TGCGCCAGCAGCTCCCTTCACCGACAGGACTCCTATGGCTACACCTTC.

In its sample, this clonotype was seen many times. V is TRBV20-1 and J is TRBJ2-1; 8 nucleotides align to TRBD2. Germline V gene sequence: CDR1 DFQATT, CDR2 SNEGSKA (reference sequence). There are 15 residues in the CDR3. Trimming cost V 0 bases and J 3 bases; bases outside gene matches: 4. The CDR3 loop reads CSAREGSGVYNEQFF. The CDR3 DNA reads as TGCAGTGCTAGAGAAGGTAGCGGGGTCTACAATGAGCAGTTCTTC.

This clonotype was counted at least ten times. The genes are TRBV28 and TRBJ2-2; tentative D call: TRBD2 (5 bases). The CDR3 loop spans 16 amino acids. The germline gives CDR1 MDHEN, CDR2 SYDVKM. Trimming removed 2 bases from V and 2 bases from J, with 12 bases in between. CDR3 in amino acids: CASSLSAGGNTGELFF. The CDR3 DNA sequence: TGTGCCAGCAGTTTAAGTGCGGGCGGCAACACCGGGGAGCTGTTTTTT.

The rearrangement links TRBV27 to TRBJ2-5, with 12 nucleotides matching TRBD2. Per the germline V gene, CDR1 is MNHEY and CDR2 is SMNVEV (reference sequence). With V trimmed by 6 bases and J by 5 bases, 4 bases remained unmatched. The CDR3 consists of 14 residues. The CDR3 region has the DNA TGTGCCAGCAGGGCTAGCGGGAGGGGTGAGACCCAGTACTTC. Translated, it gives CASRASGRGETQYF.